This TCR beta chain emerged from a study of technical replicates of blood from a handful of donors. The length of the CDR3 is 9 residues. Trimming pared 7 bases from V and 4 bases from J, leaving 2 bases between. Measured with immunoSEQ multiplex PCR; TCRdb has only the in-frame clones, and not every one. Here the sample spans 60,000 to 85,000 clones, about 91% being singletons. Sequencing was performed on T cells isolated from PBMCs. This sequence joins TRBV23-1 and TRBJ2-7; D is uncertain. TRBV23-1 is an open reading frame whose function is uncertain. The TCR was taken from a human donor in good health. The CDR3 sequence is CASTYEQYF. CDR3 DNA sequence: TGCGCCAGCACTTACGAGCAGTACTTC.